This T cell receptor beta chain came from a study of control samples from healthy donors and cancer patients. Sequenced by immunoSEQ multiplex PCR; TCRdb stores in-frame clones only, minus some. The sample yields about 170,000 clones, 93% seen once. The CDR3 length is 15 residues. Between the trimmed V and J ends, which lost 0 bases and 1 base, there was a span of 7 bases. CDR1 and CDR2 from the germline V gene are MNHEY and SVGAGI. The TCR comes from a woman aged 60-75 years in good health. Sample: blood. The gene calls are TRBV6-5 and TRBJ1-5; possibly TRBD1 for D (6 bases). CDR3 in DNA: TGTGCCAGCAGTTACTCTACAGGGAGCAATCAGCCCCAGCATTTT. Its translation is CASSYSTGSNQPQHF.